The source of this T cell receptor (beta chain) is a study of CD8+ T cells in alopecia areata. General study results and limits: Among the cells sequenced in scalp samples are also the resident alphabeta T cells of normal skin.

This clone turned up a few times. The antigen remains unidentified. Peripheral blood, together with lesional scalp punch biopsies, was collected from alopecia areata patients. Extracted RNA was reverse transcribed into cDNA, the sequencing template. The table came from immunoSEQ multiplex PCR; TCRdb's copy has only in-frame clones and leaves some out. This table holds around 120,000 clones, around 45% found once. The receptor was derived from a human donor with alopecia areata. The sequenced sample was NKG2D-low CD8+ T cells sorted from blood.

The CDR3 reads CASSPITGGEQYF. The CDR3 DNA is TGTGCCAGCAGTCCCATTACTGGAGGCGAGCAGTACTTC. J is TRBJ2-7 and V is TRBV28; tentatively, D is TRBD2 (5 bases). V lost 5 bases and J lost 6, with 14 bases in between. CDR1 and CDR2 (germline): MDHEN, SYDVKM. The CDR3 length is 13 residues.